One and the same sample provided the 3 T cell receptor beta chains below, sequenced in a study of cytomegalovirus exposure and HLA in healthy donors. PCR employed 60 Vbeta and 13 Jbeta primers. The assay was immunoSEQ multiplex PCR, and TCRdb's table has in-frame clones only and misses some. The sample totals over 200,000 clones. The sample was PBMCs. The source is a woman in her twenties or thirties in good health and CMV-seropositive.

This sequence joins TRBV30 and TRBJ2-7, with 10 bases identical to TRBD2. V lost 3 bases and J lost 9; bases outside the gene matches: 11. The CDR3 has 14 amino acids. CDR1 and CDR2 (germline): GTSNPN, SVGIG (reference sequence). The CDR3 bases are TGTGCCTGGAGCCCAGCGGGAGGGCCTTCCGTGCAGTACTTC. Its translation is CAWSPAGGPSVQYF.

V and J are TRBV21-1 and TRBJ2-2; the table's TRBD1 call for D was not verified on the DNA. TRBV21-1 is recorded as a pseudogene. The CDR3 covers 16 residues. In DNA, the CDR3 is TGTGCCAGCAGCAAAGCGCAACAGGGGAACACCGGGGAGCTGTTTTTT. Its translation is CASSKAQQGNTGELFF.

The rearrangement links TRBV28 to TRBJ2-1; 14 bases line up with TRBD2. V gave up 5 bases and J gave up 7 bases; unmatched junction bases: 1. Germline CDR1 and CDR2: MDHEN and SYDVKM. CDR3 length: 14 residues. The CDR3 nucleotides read TGTGCCAGCAGTGGGACTAGCGGGAGAAATGAGCAGTTCTTC. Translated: CASSGTSGRNEQFF.